These T cell receptor beta chains were read from a single sample in a study of siplizumab effects on memory and regulatory T cells. Generated by immunoSEQ multiplex PCR, the TCRdb table keeps only in-frame clones and is missing some. The sample has some 7,000 clones, approximately 70% seen once. The sequenced material came from effector memory CD8+ T cells sorted from blood. The receptors derive from a human donor in good health. The CDR3 runs from the conserved cysteine through the conserved F or W. A D gene is named only where the DNA matches it firmly. Clone size is shown for a subset of rows, as once, few, many or a class of expanded clone.

j_call: TRBJ1-1; clone_size: NA; v_call: TRBV6-4; d_call: NA; cdr3_nt: TGTGCCAGCAGTGAGGAGGTAGGAAGCACTGAAGCTTTCTTT; cdr3_aa: CASSEEVGSTEAFF
j_call: TRBJ2-2; clone_size: few; v_call: TRBV6-1; d_call: NA; cdr3_nt: TGTGCCAGCAGTGGAGTGGGACACACCGGGGAGCTGTTTTTT; cdr3_aa: CASSGVGHTGELFF
j_call: TRBJ1-2; clone_size: few; v_call: TRBV6-9; d_call: NA; cdr3_nt: TGTGCCAGCAGTTTTCCTAGGAAGAATGGCTACACCTTC; cdr3_aa: CASSFPRKNGYTF
j_call: TRBJ2-3; clone_size: NA; v_call: TRBV27; d_call: NA; cdr3_nt: NA; cdr3_aa: CASSFGPGGGVDTDTQYF
j_call: TRBJ2-3; clone_size: NA; v_call: TRBV6-4; d_call: TRBD1; cdr3_nt: TGTGCCAGCAGTGACTCGACAGGGGGCGCAGATACGCAGTATTTT; cdr3_aa: CASSDSTGGADTQYF
j_call: TRBJ2-7; clone_size: NA; v_call: TRBV7-2; d_call: NA; cdr3_nt: TGTGCCAGCAGCTTAGCGGGAGGAACCTACGAGCAGTACTTC; cdr3_aa: CASSLAGGTYEQYF
j_call: TRBJ2-6; clone_size: NA; v_call: TRBV9; d_call: NA; cdr3_nt: TGTGCCAGCAGCTATACCTCTGGGGCCAACGTCCTGACTTTC; cdr3_aa: CASSYTSGANVLTF
j_call: TRBJ2-3; clone_size: NA; v_call: TRBV7-9; d_call: NA; cdr3_nt: TGTGCCAGCAGCTTAGCGCGTAGTTCCGTCCTCGAGCAGTATTTT; cdr3_aa: CASSLARSSVLEQYF
j_call: TRBJ2-3; clone_size: medium-sized; v_call: TRBV6-1; d_call: NA; cdr3_nt: TGTGCCAGCAGTGGAATATCGGGGGGCGGCACAGATACGCAGTATTTT; cdr3_aa: CASSGISGGGTDTQYF
j_call: TRBJ1-4; clone_size: few; v_call: TRBV18; d_call: TRBD1; cdr3_nt: TGTGCCAGCTCACCACTCCAGGGGGATGAAAAACTGTTTTTT; cdr3_aa: CASSPLQGDEKLFF
j_call: TRBJ1-4; clone_size: NA; v_call: TRBV18; d_call: NA; cdr3_nt: TGTGCCAGCTCACCGTCGGGTCCCGAGGTGTTTTTT; cdr3_aa: CASSPSGPEVFF
j_call: TRBJ2-2; clone_size: NA; v_call: TRBV28; d_call: TRBD2; cdr3_nt: TGTGCCAGCAGTTTGGATACTAGCGGGATCCCCGGGGAGCTGTTTTTT; cdr3_aa: CASSLDTSGIPGELFF
j_call: TRBJ1-1; clone_size: NA; v_call: TRBV30; d_call: NA; cdr3_nt: TGTGCCTGGATCCACGGAGAAGCTTTCTTT; cdr3_aa: CAWIHGEAFF
j_call: TRBJ1-5; clone_size: once; v_call: TRBV7-9; d_call: NA; cdr3_nt: TGTGCCAGCAGCAGTACCCAGGGACCCAAAGATCAGCCCCAGCATTTT; cdr3_aa: CASSSTQGPKDQPQHF
j_call: TRBJ1-2; clone_size: medium-sized; v_call: TRBV2; d_call: NA; cdr3_nt: TGTGCCAGCAGTGACGGCAATTCTAACTATGGCTACACCTTC; cdr3_aa: CASSDGNSNYGYTF
j_call: TRBJ2-7; clone_size: NA; v_call: TRBV7-9; d_call: NA; cdr3_nt: TGTGCCAGCAGTTCCCGGGACACTTTATCTCGGGAGCAGTACTTC; cdr3_aa: CASSSRDTLSREQYF
j_call: TRBJ1-2; clone_size: NA; v_call: TRBV10-2; d_call: NA; cdr3_nt: TGCGCCAGCAGTGAGTCACAGGCCTATGGCTACACCTTC; cdr3_aa: CASSESQAYGYTF
j_call: TRBJ2-1; clone_size: NA; v_call: TRBV11-3; d_call: TRBD2; cdr3_nt: TGTGCCAGCAGCTTAGCGGGAGGGGGTAATGAGCAGTTCTTC; cdr3_aa: CASSLAGGGNEQFF
j_call: TRBJ2-1; clone_size: NA; v_call: TRBV27; d_call: NA; cdr3_nt: TGTGCCAGCAGTCCAACTAGCCTTACACTATACAATGAGCAGTTCTTC; cdr3_aa: CASSPTSLTLYNEQFF
j_call: TRBJ1-2; clone_size: medium-sized; v_call: TRBV11-2; d_call: TRBD1; cdr3_nt: TGTGCCAGCAGCTTAGATCCAGGCCCGGGACAGGGCGGCTACACCTTC; cdr3_aa: CASSLDPGPGQGGYTF
j_call: TRBJ1-2; clone_size: NA; v_call: TRBV28; d_call: TRBD1; cdr3_nt: TGTGCCAGCAGTTTTGTGGGACAGGCGGATGGCTACACCTTC; cdr3_aa: CASSFVGQADGYTF
j_call: TRBJ1-1; clone_size: few; v_call: TRBV7-2; d_call: NA; cdr3_nt: TGTGCCAGCAGCTTAGGCCCCACCGTGAACACTGAAGCTTTCTTT; cdr3_aa: CASSLGPTVNTEAFF
j_call: TRBJ2-7; clone_size: few; v_call: TRBV15; d_call: TRBD2; cdr3_nt: TGTGCCACCAGCAAGGGACTAGCGGGAGGTCTGACCTACGAGCAGTACTTC; cdr3_aa: CATSKGLAGGLTYEQYF
j_call: TRBJ2-2; clone_size: NA; v_call: TRBV5-1; d_call: TRBD1; cdr3_nt: TGCGCCAGCAGCTTCGGGACAGCCAACACCGGGGAGCTGTTTTTT; cdr3_aa: CASSFGTANTGELFF
j_call: TRBJ2-5; clone_size: NA; v_call: TRBV4-1; d_call: NA; cdr3_nt: TGCGCCAGCAGCCAAGTCTCTAGCGAGACCCAGTACTTC; cdr3_aa: CASSQVSSETQYF
j_call: TRBJ2-7; clone_size: NA; v_call: TRBV30; d_call: TRBD1; cdr3_nt: TGTGCCTGGAGTGTGACAGGGCGAGAGCAGTACTTC; cdr3_aa: CAWSVTGREQYF
j_call: TRBJ1-1; clone_size: NA; v_call: TRBV6-6; d_call: NA; cdr3_nt: TGTGCCAGCAGTTGGGCCAGGGGATTGACTGAAGCTTTCTTT; cdr3_aa: CASSWARGLTEAFF
j_call: TRBJ1-2; clone_size: NA; v_call: TRBV7-9; d_call: NA; cdr3_nt: TGTGTCAGCAGCCCGCCCCGGGGTAACTATGGCTACACCTTC; cdr3_aa: CVSSPPRGNYGYTF
j_call: TRBJ2-7; clone_size: NA; v_call: TRBV7-9; d_call: NA; cdr3_nt: TGTGCCAGCAGCCCCGCCGGACAAGTAGGGAGCTACGAGCAGTACTTC; cdr3_aa: CASSPAGQVGSYEQYF
j_call: TRBJ2-7; clone_size: few; v_call: TRBV28; d_call: NA; cdr3_nt: TGTGCCAGCAGTCGGGACCCCGGCTACGAGCAGTACTTC; cdr3_aa: CASSRDPGYEQYF
j_call: TRBJ2-7; clone_size: NA; v_call: TRBV27; d_call: NA; cdr3_nt: TGTGCCAGCAGTTGGGGCAAATCCTACGAGCAGTACTTC; cdr3_aa: CASSWGKSYEQYF
j_call: TRBJ2-1; clone_size: NA; v_call: TRBV29-1; d_call: NA; cdr3_nt: TGCAGCGTTGGCAGGGACGGCTACAATGAGCAGTTCTTC; cdr3_aa: CSVGRDGYNEQFF
j_call: TRBJ2-7; clone_size: few; v_call: TRBV5-1; d_call: TRBD2; cdr3_nt: TGCGCCAGCAGCCCCCGGAAAGCGGGAGGAATCCGCTACGAGCAGTACTTC; cdr3_aa: CASSPRKAGGIRYEQYF
j_call: TRBJ2-7; clone_size: NA; v_call: TRBV28; d_call: NA; cdr3_nt: TGTGCCAGCAGTTTAAAGCCTAGCTACGAGCAGTACTTC; cdr3_aa: CASSLKPSYEQYF
j_call: TRBJ1-2; clone_size: NA; v_call: TRBV25-1; d_call: TRBD1; cdr3_nt: TGTGCCAGCAGTGAAGGGGGACAGTTCTATGGCTACACCTTC; cdr3_aa: CASSEGGQFYGYTF
j_call: TRBJ2-1; clone_size: NA; v_call: TRBV9; d_call: TRBD1; cdr3_nt: TGTGCCAGCAGCGCGTTGACAGGGGGCTTAGGAAATGAGCAGTTCTTC; cdr3_aa: CASSALTGGLGNEQFF
j_call: TRBJ2-2; clone_size: NA; v_call: TRBV6-4; d_call: NA; cdr3_nt: TGTGCCAGCAGTAGCGGGAACACCGGGGAGCTGTTTTTT; cdr3_aa: CASSSGNTGELFF
j_call: TRBJ2-7; clone_size: NA; v_call: TRBV7-9; d_call: TRBD1; cdr3_nt: TGTGCCAGCAGCTTACCCCGGGACAGGGGATACGAGCAGTACTTC; cdr3_aa: CASSLPRDRGYEQYF
j_call: TRBJ2-7; clone_size: NA; v_call: TRBV4-2; d_call: NA; cdr3_nt: TGTGCCAGCAGCCGTGATAGTGGCGGACCCTACGAGCAGTACTTC; cdr3_aa: CASSRDSGGPYEQYF
j_call: TRBJ2-7; clone_size: NA; v_call: TRBV5-6; d_call: NA; cdr3_nt: TGTGCCAGCAGCTTGGTAGGTTCTATTGAGCAGTACTTC; cdr3_aa: CASSLVGSIEQYF